Listed below are T cell receptor beta chains from one sample, sequenced in a study of blood T cell repertoires in COVID-19. Here immunoSEQ multiplex PCR was the method, and the copy in TCRdb shows in-frame clones only, minus some. The sample shows approximately 210,000 clones, around 88% of them seen only once. The source material was peripheral blood. Receptor source: a man aged 50 to 60 with active or convalescent COVID-19. Both conserved end residues are part of each CDR3. Each record gives: V gene, D gene, clone size, J gene, CDR3 protein, CDR3 DNA. D genes are given only for firm matches. Not every row has a clone size; where given, it reads once, few, many or a size class.

TRBV7-9	TRBD1	.	TRBJ1-2	CASSFDRAAANGYTF	TGTGCCAGCAGCTTTGACAGGGCGGCTGCAAATGGCTACACCTTC
TRBV12-1	.	few	TRBJ2-7	CASSFAGTGGEKSYEQYF	TGTGCCAGCAGCTTCGCCGGGACAGGGGGCGAGAAATCCTACGAGCAGTACTTC
TRBV20-1	TRBD2	.	TRBJ2-3	CSASGGGSGLTQYF	TGCAGTGCTAGTGGGGGGGGGTCAGGTCTTACGCAGTATTTT
TRBV11-2	TRBD1	few	TRBJ2-1	CASSLTGTYNEQFF	TGTGCCAGCAGCTTGACAGGGACCTACAATGAGCAGTTCTTC
TRBV5-1	TRBD1	.	TRBJ2-7	CASSLWQTRQGRLYEQYF	TGCGCCAGCAGCTTGTGGCAGACGAGACAGGGGCGCCTCTACGAGCAGTACTTC
TRBV13	.	.	TRBJ1-6	CASSLGPQNHSPLHF	TGTGCCAGCAGCTTAGGCCCACAGAATCATTCACCCCTCCACTTT
TRBV19	TRBD1	once	TRBJ2-3	CASSLGQGADTQYF	TGTGCCAGTAGTCTCGGACAGGGGGCAGATACGCAGTATTTT
TRBV6-5	.	.	TRBJ1-5	CASSTVANQPQHF	TGTGCCAGCAGCACTGTCGCGAATCAGCCCCAGCATTTT
TRBV12-5	TRBD2	.	TRBJ2-4	CASGLPYPAGGENIQYF	TGTGCTAGTGGTTTGCCCTACCCGGCCGGGGGGGAAAACATTCAGTACTTC
TRBV11-2	TRBD1	.	TRBJ2-5	CASSSTGEETQYF	TGTGCCAGCAGCTCCACAGGGGAGGAGACCCAGTACTTC
TRBV29-1	.	few	TRBJ2-1	CSVPVRGSLWNEQFF	TGCAGCGTCCCAGTGCGAGGGAGCCTTTGGAATGAGCAGTTCTTC
TRBV20-1	.	.	TRBJ1-4	CSARQNGQFFF	TGCAGTGCTAGACAAAACGGACAGTTCTTTTTT
TRBV30	.	.	TRBJ2-5	CAFSTLAHQETQYF	TGTGCCTTCTCCACACTAGCTCATCAAGAGACCCAGTACTTC
TRBV24-1	.	.	TRBJ2-1	CATSDLSAGDYNEQFF	TGTGCCACCAGTGATTTGTCGGCAGGGGACTACAATGAGCAGTTCTTC
TRBV2	.	.	TRBJ1-4	CASSEGGVWEKLFF	TGTGCCAGCAGTGAAGGGGGAGTATGGGAAAAACTGTTTTTT
TRBV7-9	TRBD1	.	TRBJ1-1	CASSLGTGPTEAFF	TGTGCCAGCAGCCTTGGGACAGGGCCCACTGAAGCTTTCTTT
TRBV14	.	.	TRBJ2-7	CASSRGGATLGTYEQYF	TGTGCCAGCAGCAGGGGGGGGGCGACCCTTGGGACCTACGAGCAGTACTTC
TRBV19	TRBD1	.	TRBJ2-7	CASSIALAGGAYEQYF	TGTGCCAGTAGTATCGCCCTGGCAGGGGGAGCCTACGAGCAGTACTTC
TRBV19	TRBD1	.	TRBJ2-7	CASSWGQGAYEQYF	TGTGCCAGTAGCTGGGGACAGGGCGCCTACGAGCAGTACTTC
TRBV11-1	.	.	TRBJ2-7	CASSPKLSYEQYF	TGTGCCAGTAGCCCTAAGCTTTCCTACGAGCAGTACTTC
TRBV6-5	.	.	TRBJ1-4	CASSSVRDKNEKLFF	TGTGCCAGCAGTTCCGTCCGGGACAAAAATGAAAAACTGTTTTTT
TRBV11-3	.	.	TRBJ2-7	CASSLGDYYEQYF	TGTGCCAGCAGCCTGGGCGATTACTACGAGCAGTACTTC
TRBV28	.	.	TRBJ1-2	CASRRPGTNYGYTF	TGTGCCAGCAGACGTCCGGGAACCAACTATGGCTACACCTTC
TRBV6-5	.	.	TRBJ2-5	CASSYFGSSSKQTQYF	TGTGCCAGCAGTTACTTTGGTAGTTCATCGAAACAGACCCAGTACTTC